The next 15 T cell receptor beta chains were all read from a single sample in a study of control samples from healthy donors and cancer patients. Method: immunoSEQ multiplex PCR; TCRdb's copy keeps in-frame clones and lacks some. The sample carries about 41,000 clones, roughly 94% recorded once. The sample taken for sequencing was blood. The source is a man aged 55 to 70 in good health.

The CDR3 reads CASLGSSGTDTQYF. Here the CDR3 DNA reads TGTGCCAGCCTCGGTTCTTCTGGCACAGATACGCAGTATTTT. This rearrangement joins TRBV19 to TRBJ2-3, with D uncertain. The CDR3 covers 14 residues. Germline-derived CDR1 and CDR2 are LNHDA and SQIVND (reference sequence). V was pared by 9 bases and J by 1 base, with 14 bases between.

The chain has TRBV5-1 and TRBJ1-4, with 8 nucleotides matching TRBD1. V shed 4 bases, J shed 5 bases, and the junction held 7 bases outside the gene matches. The germline V gene has CDR1 SGHRS and CDR2 YFSETQ. This CDR3 is built from 15 residues. DNA of the CDR3: TGCGCCAGCAGCCTATCCGGGACAGGAAATGAAAAACTGTTTTTT. This encodes CASSLSGTGNEKLFF. The full variable domain, in which reference TRBV5-1 and TRBJ1-4 provide the parts outside the CDR3, is KAGVTQTPRYLIKTRGQQVTLSCSPISGHRSVSWYQQTPGQGLQFLFEYFSETQRNKGNFPGRFSGRQFSNSRSEMNVSTLELGDSALYLCASSLSGTGNEKLFFGSGTQLSVL.

The chain links TRBV19 to TRBJ2-1; perhaps TRBD1 as D (6 bases). Germline V gene lookup returns CDR1 LNHDA and CDR2 SQIVND (reference sequence). CDR3 length: 14 residues. The CDR3 DNA reads as TGTGCAGTGGGGGCAGGGAGCTCCTACAATGAGCAGTTCTTC. Translated, it gives CAVGAGSSYNEQFF.

The V call is TRBV30, the J call TRBJ2-2, with D uncertain. Trimming stripped 3 bases from V and 4 bases from J, with 9 bases between. CDR1 GTSNPN and CDR2 SVGIG come from the germline V gene (reference sequence). This CDR3 is built from 13 residues. The CDR3 loop is CAWRRASTGELFF. Written as DNA, the CDR3 is TGTGCCTGGAGACGGGCTAGCACCGGGGAGCTGTTTTTT. Complete variable domain (other parts from reference TRBV30 and TRBJ2-2): SQTIHQWPATLVQPVGSPLSLECTVEGTSNPNLYWYRQAAGRGLQLLFYSVGIGQISSEVPQNLSASRPQDRQFILSSKKLLLSDSGFYLCAWRRASTGELFFGEGSRLTVL.

The count of this clone is one. This chain connects TRBV9 to TRBJ2-1, with TRBD1 identical over 7 bases. CDR3 length equals 15 residues. With V trimmed by 3 bases and J by 7 bases, 10 bases remained unmatched. The germline gives CDR1 SGDLS, CDR2 YYNGEE. The CDR3 spells CASSGSVQGWNEQFF. CDR3 bases: TGTGCCAGCAGCGGGTCAGTACAGGGGTGGAATGAGCAGTTCTTC.

The gene calls are TRBV27 and TRBJ2-1, with TRBD2 identical over 11 bases. Per the germline V gene, CDR1 is MNHEY and CDR2 is SMNVEV (reference sequence). The CDR3 has 16 amino acids. J was trimmed by 3 bases and V by 8 bases; bases with no gene match: 9. The CDR3 region has the DNA TGTGCCAGCCGCCTTCAAACTAGCGGGAGCTACAATGAGCAGTTCTTC. This codes for CASRLQTSGSYNEQFF.

The rearrangement uses TRBV11-3 and TRBJ2-3; TRBD2 aligns across 11 bases. The germline V gene has CDR1 SGHNT and CDR2 YENEEA. The CDR3 covers 17 residues. Trimming took 3 bases from V and 4 from J; bases not matched to a gene: 9. Here the CDR3 DNA reads TGTGCCAGCAGCTTTCGGTTAGCGGGAGGGCCCCCAGATACGCAGTATTTT. It is translated as CASSFRLAGGPPDTQYF.

This rearrangement joins TRBV5-1 to TRBJ1-5; D is ambiguous. V was cut by 0 bases and J by 3 bases, with 4 bases left in between. In germline, CDR1 is SGHRS, CDR2 YFSETQ. The CDR3 has 13 residues. CDR3 region: CASSLDHNQPQHF. The DNA of the CDR3 is TGCGCCAGCAGCTTGGATCACAATCAGCCCCAGCATTTT.

V usage is TRBV3-1 (or the pseudogene TRBV3-2) and J usage is TRBJ1-4; D is possibly TRBD1 (6 bases). CDR3 length: 15 amino acids. V lost 0 bases to trimming and J lost 7 bases, with 12 bases between them. Germline loops: CDR1 LGHDT, CDR2 YNNKEL (reference sequence). CDR3 region: CASSQDRGRGEKLFF. CDR3 bases: TGTGCCAGCAGCCAAGACCGGGGGCGCGGTGAAAAACTGTTTTTT.

This clone was counted a single time. The rearrangement uses TRBV27 and TRBJ2-2, with TRBD1 matching over 8 bases. Per germline, CDR1 MNHEY and CDR2 SMNVEV (reference sequence). CDR3 size: 15 residues. The V and J ends lost 7 bases and 2 bases, in that order; junction bases with no gene match: 6. The CDR3 here is CASNPRGHNTGELFF. DNA for the CDR3: TGTGCCAGCAATCCCAGGGGGCATAACACCGGGGAGCTGTTTTTT.

The chain links TRBV3-1 (or the pseudogene TRBV3-2) to TRBJ2-7, with 13 nucleotides matching TRBD2. This CDR3 has 15 amino acids. The V segment lost 4 bases and the J segment 3 bases; nucleotides outside the gene matches: 3. In germline, CDR1 is LGHDT, CDR2 YNNKEL (reference sequence). CDR3 amino acids: CASSRLAGGFYEQYF. CDR3 nucleotide sequence: TGTGCCAGCAGCCGACTAGCGGGAGGTTTCTACGAGCAGTACTTC.

The chain links TRBV6-6 to TRBJ1-5, with 8 bases aligning to TRBD1. Germline trimming cut 5 bases from V and 0 bases from J; bases unmatched to any gene: 3. Germline CDR1 reads MNHNY; CDR2 reads SVGAGI (reference sequence). The CDR3 length is 15 residues. CDR3 sequence: CASSATGGSNQPQHF. CDR3 sequence (DNA): TGTGCCAGCAGTGCAACAGGGGGTAGCAATCAGCCCCAGCATTTT.

V usage is TRBV4-1 and J usage is TRBJ1-5, with TRBD1 matching 7 bases. CDR1 is MGHRA and CDR2 is YSYEKL in the germline V gene. The CDR3 runs 15 residues. Trimming removed 0 bases from V and 7 bases from J; junction bases left unmatched: 6. This CDR3 is CASSQDGAGGQPQHF. The DNA for the CDR3 is TGCGCCAGCAGCCAAGATGGGGCAGGGGGGCAGCCCCAGCATTTT.

The rearrangement joins TRBV20-1 to TRBJ1-5, with D tentatively TRBD1 (5 bases). This CDR3 region has 12 residues. The V gene's germline CDR1 is DFQATT and CDR2 SNEGSKA (reference sequence). V was clipped by 3 bases and J by 6 bases, with 9 bases between them. For the CDR3, the DNA is TGCAGTGCTAGTCGGGGGAGTCAGCCCCAGCATTTT. Translation: CSASRGSQPQHF.

This clone has a handful of counts. This sequence joins TRBV27 and TRBJ1-4, with TRBD1 as a possible D gene (5 bases). The CDR3 is made up of 15 amino acids. Per germline, CDR1 MNHEY and CDR2 SMNVEV (reference sequence). The ends were cut back, 7 bases at V and 5 bases at J, with 17 bases in the middle. The CDR3 sequence: CASTGRWSGNEKLFF. The CDR3, as DNA: TGTGCCAGCACCGGACGGTGGTCAGGGAATGAAAAACTGTTTTTT. The entire variable domain, with the rest obtained from reference TRBV27 and TRBJ1-4, is as follows: EAQVTQNPRYLITVTGKKLTVTCSQNMNHEYMSWYRQDPGLGLRQIYYSMNVEVTDKGDVPEGYKVSRKEKRNFPLILESPSPNQTSLYFCASTGRWSGNEKLFFGSGTQLSVL.